What follows are 18 T cell receptor beta chains derived from one specimen sequenced in a study of blood T cell repertoires in COVID-19. Clones were sequenced by immunoSEQ multiplex PCR, and TCRdb holds only the in-frame ones, with some missing. The sample has about 140,000 clones; 70% to 80% are singletons. The sequencing sample was made of peripheral blood. The receptors were gathered from a man in his fifties with acute or convalescent COVID-19.

The chain links TRBV20-1 to TRBJ1-2; 8 bases match TRBD1. V lost 0 bases to trimming and J lost 14 bases; unmatched junction nucleotides: 2. The CDR3 is 10 amino acids. Germline CDR1 and CDR2: DFQATT and SNEGSKA (reference sequence). The CDR3 region is CSAREDRETF. The DNA for the CDR3 is TGCAGTGCTAGAGAGGACAGGGAGACCTTC.

The gene calls are TRBV6-5 and TRBJ1-2, with D possibly TRBD1 on 5 matching bases. From germline, CDR1 is MNHEY and CDR2 SVGAGI. Trimming removed 6 bases at V and 5 bases at J, with 13 bases between. The CDR3 is 13 residues long. The CDR3 here is CASRPQGGYGYTF. The CDR3 DNA reads as TGTGCCAGCAGGCCCCAGGGTGGGTATGGCTACACCTTC.

The gene calls are TRBV4-2 and TRBJ1-4; D unclear. Germline CDR1 and CDR2: LGHNA and YNFKEQ. This CDR3 has 18 amino acids. The V gene lost 3 bases and the J gene lost 7 bases, with 24 bases spanning the gap. This chain's CDR3 is CASSQNRATGSLREKLFF. The CDR3 DNA reads TGTGCCAGCAGCCAGAACCGAGCGACCGGGTCCCTGCGTGAAAAACTGTTTTTT.

This clone has only a few counts. The gene calls are TRBV7-2 and TRBJ2-7; D is perhaps TRBD2 (5 bases). CDR3 length: 15 amino acids. Germline CDR1 reads SGHTA; CDR2 reads FQGNSA. V was clipped by 2 bases and J by 0 bases, with 11 bases between them. CDR3 in DNA: TGTGCCAGCAGCTTATGGGGAGAACCCTCCTACGAGCAGTACGTC. Encoded protein: CASSLWGEPSYEQYV.

The chain uses TRBV7-2 and TRBJ2-1; 8 nucleotides agree with TRBD2. The CDR3 totals 13 residues. Losses at the gene ends were 1 base for V and 8 bases for J; bases not matched to a gene: 1. In germline, CDR1 is SGHTA, CDR2 FQGNSA. The CDR3 loop is CASSLGSGDEQFF. Written as DNA, the CDR3 is TGTGCCAGCAGCTTAGGTAGCGGGGATGAGCAGTTCTTC.

This clone was recorded only once. The V gene is TRBV30, the J gene TRBJ2-1; the match to TRBD2 covers 9 bases. The CDR3 is 15 amino acids. V shed 0 bases, J shed 6 bases, and the junction held 6 bases outside the gene matches. The germline V gene encodes CDR1 GTSNPN and CDR2 SVGIG (reference sequence). The CDR3: CAWSVWLAGSNEQFF. CDR3 DNA: TGTGCCTGGAGTGTTTGGCTAGCGGGGAGCAATGAGCAGTTCTTC.

The chain uses TRBV7-9 and TRBJ1-5; a weak D match, TRBD1 (6 bases). Per germline, CDR1 SEHNR and CDR2 FQNEAQ (reference sequence). V was shortened by 8 bases and J by 4 bases, with 12 bases between the two germline ends. The CDR3 loop spans 13 amino acids. CDR3 coding DNA: TGTGCCAGCCAACAGGGCCATAATCAGCCCCAGCATTTT. Translation gives CASQQGHNQPQHF.

The chain has TRBV7-6 and TRBJ2-7, with 11 bases matching TRBD1. The ends lost 2 bases at V and 7 bases at J; junction bases unmatched: 7. Germline V gives CDR1 SGHVS, CDR2 FNYEAQ. The CDR3 sequence is 15 residues long. The DNA of the CDR3 is TGTGCCAGCAGCTTATTAGGACAGGGGGCGGGTGAGCAGTACGTC. Translation gives CASSLLGQGAGEQYV.

The rearrangement links TRBV3-1 (or the pseudogene TRBV3-2) to TRBJ1-2, with D hard to call. Trimming shortened V by 2 bases and J by 8 bases, and 18 bases separated the two germline ends. The CDR3 consists of 15 residues. The germline gives CDR1 LGHDT, CDR2 YNNKEL (reference sequence). This CDR3 reads CASSQTPTLPSGYTF. DNA of the CDR3: TGTGCCAGCAGCCAAACTCCGACCCTTCCTAGCGGCTACACCTTC.

The chain carries TRBV29-1 and TRBJ1-2; 9 bases fit TRBD1. After removal of 3 bases from V and 8 bases from J, the junction contained 4 bases not matched to a gene. Germline CDR1 and CDR2: SQVTM and ANQGSEA. This CDR3 is built from 12 residues. CDR3 DNA sequence: TGCAGCGTTGACCGGACAGGGGAGGGCTACACCTTC. Its translation is CSVDRTGEGYTF.

This chain uses TRBV2 with TRBJ2-2, with TRBD1 matching over 10 bases. Germline CDR1 and CDR2: SNHLY and FYNNEI. The CDR3 totals 15 residues. The V and J ends lost 5 bases and 7 bases, in that order; junction bases with no gene match: 7. CDR3 amino acids: CASSIRTGGGGELFF. CDR3 sequence (DNA): TGTGCCAGCAGTATACGGACAGGGGGTGGCGGGGAGCTGTTTTTT.

The gene calls are TRBV19 and TRBJ1-3; weak D call: TRBD1 (6 bases). V was clipped by 3 bases and J by 8 bases, with 14 bases between them. Germline V lookup: CDR1 LNHDA, CDR2 SQIVND (reference sequence). This CDR3 comprises 14 residues. Written as DNA, the CDR3 is TGTGCCAGTAGTATGGTACAGGGCGGTGACACCATATATTTT. Protein: CASSMVQGGDTIYF.

The rearrangement uses TRBV6-5 and TRBJ2-2; 13 nucleotides line up with TRBD2. J gave up 6 bases and V 7 bases, and 5 bases lay outside the gene matches. Germline V lookup: CDR1 MNHEY, CDR2 SVGAGI. This CDR3 is built from 15 residues. The CDR3 nucleotides read TGTGCCAGCACGGACACTAGCGGGGGGGCCGGGGAGCTGTTTTTT. It yields the protein CASTDTSGGAGELFF.

The rearrangement links TRBV5-1 to TRBJ1-3, with a possible D match to TRBD1 (6 bases). V was trimmed by 4 bases and J by 0 bases, leaving 11 bases between them. Germline loops: CDR1 SGHRS, CDR2 YFSETQ. The CDR3 spans 15 residues. CDR3 residues: CASSPRTASGNTIYF. The CDR3 coding sequence is TGCGCCAGCAGCCCTCGGACAGCCTCTGGAAACACCATATATTTT. Drawing the rest from reference TRBV5-1 and TRBJ1-3, the complete variable domain is KAGVTQTPRYLIKTRGQQVTLSCSPISGHRSVSWYQQTPGQGLQFLFEYFSETQRNKGNFPGRFSGRQFSNSRSEMNVSTLELGDSALYLCASSPRTASGNTIYFGEGSWLTVV.

This clone has only a few counts. The gene calls are TRBV3-1 (or the pseudogene TRBV3-2) and TRBJ1-2; D not resolved. The CDR3 consists of 14 residues. Trimming removed 3 bases from V and 4 bases from J, with 12 bases in between. The V gene's germline CDR1 is LGHDT and CDR2 YNNKEL (reference sequence). The CDR3 reads CASSHTTGVYGYTF. As DNA, the CDR3 is TGTGCCAGCAGCCATACGACCGGGGTCTATGGCTACACCTTC.

The genes are TRBV4-1 and TRBJ2-3; weak D call: TRBD1 (6 bases). Germline V gene sequence: CDR1 MGHRA, CDR2 YSYEKL. V was trimmed by 0 bases and J by 0 bases, leaving 7 bases between them. This CDR3 spans 15 amino acids. The CDR3 sequence: CASSQEGHSTDTQYF. The CDR3 coding sequence is TGCGCCAGCAGCCAAGAGGGACACAGCACAGATACGCAGTATTTT.

V is TRBV5-1 and J is TRBJ2-5; tentative D call: TRBD2 (6 bases). Trimming took 4 bases from V and 7 from J, leaving 29 bases between them. This CDR3 spans 18 amino acids. CDR1 and CDR2 (germline): SGHRS, YFSETQ. In nucleotides, the CDR3 is TGCGCCAGCAGCCTACAAGAGGGGAATCTAGCGACCCTCGGGACCCAGTACTTC. Translated: CASSLQEGNLATLGTQYF. The full variable domain, completed using reference TRBV5-1 and TRBJ2-5, is KAGVTQTPRYLIKTRGQQVTLSCSPISGHRSVSWYQQTPGQGLQFLFEYFSETQRNKGNFPGRFSGRQFSNSRSEMNVSTLELGDSALYLCASSLQEGNLATLGTQYFGPGTRLLVL.

The rearrangement links TRBV30 to TRBJ2-3; possible D gene TRBD2, 6 bases. V was shortened by 3 bases and J by 2 bases, with 9 bases between the two germline ends. The V gene's germline CDR1 is GTSNPN and CDR2 SVGIG (reference sequence). The CDR3 runs 13 residues. The CDR3 bases are TGTGCCTGGAGCCCGGGGGACACAGATACGCAGTATTTT. This gives the protein CAWSPGDTDTQYF.